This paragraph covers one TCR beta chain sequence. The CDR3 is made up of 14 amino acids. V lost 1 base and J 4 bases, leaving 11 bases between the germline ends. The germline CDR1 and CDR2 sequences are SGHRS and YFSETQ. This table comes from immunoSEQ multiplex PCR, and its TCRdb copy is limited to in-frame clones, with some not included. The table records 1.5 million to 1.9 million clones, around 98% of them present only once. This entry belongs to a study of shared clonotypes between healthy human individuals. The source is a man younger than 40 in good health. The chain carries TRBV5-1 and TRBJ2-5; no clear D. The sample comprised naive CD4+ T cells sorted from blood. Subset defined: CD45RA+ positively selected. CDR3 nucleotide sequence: TGCGCCAGCAGCTTGAACACGGACCTAGAGACCCAGTACTTC. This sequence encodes CASSLNTDLETQYF.